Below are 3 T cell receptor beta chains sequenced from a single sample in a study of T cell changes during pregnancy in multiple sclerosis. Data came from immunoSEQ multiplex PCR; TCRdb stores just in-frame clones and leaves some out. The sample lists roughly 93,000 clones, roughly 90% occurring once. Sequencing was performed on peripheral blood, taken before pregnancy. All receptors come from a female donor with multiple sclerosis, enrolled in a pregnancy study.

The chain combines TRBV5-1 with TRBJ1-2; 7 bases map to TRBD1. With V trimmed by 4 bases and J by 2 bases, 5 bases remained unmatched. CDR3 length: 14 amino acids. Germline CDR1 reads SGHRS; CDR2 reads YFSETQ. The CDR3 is CASSPGDRNYGYTF. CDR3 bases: TGCGCCAGCAGCCCTGGGGACAGAAACTATGGCTACACCTTC.

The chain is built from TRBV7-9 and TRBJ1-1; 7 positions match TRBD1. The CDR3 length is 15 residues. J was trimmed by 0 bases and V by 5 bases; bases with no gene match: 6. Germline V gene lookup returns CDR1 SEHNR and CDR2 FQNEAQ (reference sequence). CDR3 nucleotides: TGTGCCAGCAGCCTCGGGACAGTAATGAACACTGAAGCTTTCTTT. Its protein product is CASSLGTVMNTEAFF.

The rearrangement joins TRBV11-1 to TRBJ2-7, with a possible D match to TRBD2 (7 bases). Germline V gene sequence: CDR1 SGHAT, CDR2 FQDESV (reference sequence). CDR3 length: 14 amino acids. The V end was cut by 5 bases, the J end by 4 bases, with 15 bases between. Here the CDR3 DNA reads TGTGCCAGCAGCCGAGGGGGGGGCCAGTACGAGCAGTACTTC. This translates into CASSRGGGQYEQYF.